A selection of T cell receptor beta chains follows, all from one sample in a study of tumor and adjacent non-tumor tissue in lung cancer. Using its own MiXCR run on the multiplex PCR reads, TCRdb lists one record per CDR3 protein. Of just over 200,000 distinct CDR3 sequences listed, roughly 70% are singletons. The sample taken for sequencing was lung tumor tissue. The receptors come from a man in his sixties with non-small cell lung cancer. The CDR3 runs from the conserved cysteine through the conserved F or W. The order of the fields is J gene, V gene, CDR3 length, clone size, D gene, CDR3 protein, CDR3 DNA. D genes are given only for firm matches. Size is omitted from some rows. Given values are once, few, many or a class for expanded clones.

J gene: TRBJ2-7; V gene: TRBV24-1; CDR3 length: 11; clone size: once; D gene: -; CDR3 protein: CATSDSGLHYF; CDR3 DNA: TGTGCCACCAGTGACTCTGGGTTGCATTACTTC
J gene: TRBJ2-5; V gene: TRBV29-1; CDR3 length: 13; clone size: -; D gene: -; CDR3 protein: CSVEVLAMETKYF; CDR3 DNA: TGCAGCGTTGAGGTGTTAGCCATGGAGACCAAGTACTTC
J gene: TRBJ2-5; V gene: TRBV19; CDR3 length: 15; clone size: -; D gene: -; CDR3 protein: CASSKLGPIQETQYF; CDR3 DNA: TGTGCCAGTAGTAAATTGGGACCAATACAAGAGACCCAGTACTTC
J gene: TRBJ2-3; V gene: TRBV5-1; CDR3 length: 15; clone size: -; D gene: -; CDR3 protein: CASSLSSGHTDTQYF; CDR3 DNA: TGCGCCAGCAGCTTGAGCAGCGGGCACACAGATACGCAGTATTTT
J gene: TRBJ1-3; V gene: TRBV20-1; CDR3 length: 15; clone size: -; D gene: TRBD1; CDR3 protein: CSARSIGTGSDAIYF; CDR3 DNA: TGCAGTGCCAGATCAATCGGGACAGGGTCAGACGCCATATATTTT
J gene: TRBJ1-1; V gene: TRBV20-1; CDR3 length: 13; clone size: -; D gene: -; CDR3 protein: CSARADLNTEAFF; CDR3 DNA: TGCAGTGCTAGGGCTGATCTTAACACTGAAGCTTTCTTT
J gene: TRBJ2-1; V gene: TRBV4-2; CDR3 length: 16; clone size: few; D gene: TRBD2; CDR3 protein: CASSQETSDYGNEQFF; CDR3 DNA: TGTGCCAGCAGCCAAGAGACTAGCGATTATGGCAATGAGCAGTTCTTC
J gene: TRBJ2-3; V gene: TRBV6-6; CDR3 length: 13; clone size: once; D gene: -; CDR3 protein: CDSRRDDTDTQYF; CDR3 DNA: TGTGACAGCCGGCGGGACGACACAGATACGCAGTATTTT
J gene: TRBJ2-1; V gene: TRBV5-1; CDR3 length: 13; clone size: once; D gene: -; CDR3 protein: CASSLNGYNEQFF; CDR3 DNA: TGCGCCAGCAGTCTTAACGGATACAATGAGCAGTTCTTC
J gene: TRBJ2-6; V gene: TRBV11-2; CDR3 length: 19; clone size: -; D gene: TRBD1; CDR3 protein: CVSSLVPKDRPSGVNALTF; CDR3 DNA: TGTGTCAGCAGCTTAGTTCCAAAGGACAGGCCCTCTGGGGTCAACGCCCTGACTTTC
J gene: TRBJ1-1; V gene: TRBV6-5; CDR3 length: 16; clone size: -; D gene: -; CDR3 protein: CASSYSRWIMNTEAFF; CDR3 DNA: TGTGCCAGCAGTTACTCGAGATGGATTATGAACACTGAAGCATTCTTT
J gene: TRBJ1-1; V gene: TRBV4-3; CDR3 length: 15; clone size: -; D gene: -; CDR3 protein: CASSQGYPGYTEAFF; CDR3 DNA: TGCGCCAGCAGCCAAGGTTATCCGGGGTACACTGAAGCTTTCTTT
J gene: TRBJ1-2; V gene: TRBV6-5; CDR3 length: 14; clone size: once; D gene: -; CDR3 protein: CASSWRGADYGYTF; CDR3 DNA: TGTGCCAGCAGTTGGCGGGGGGCTGACTATGGCTACACCTTC
J gene: TRBJ2-1; V gene: TRBV5-4; CDR3 length: 15; clone size: -; D gene: -; CDR3 protein: CASSLGRSTYNEQFF; CDR3 DNA: TGTGCCAGCAGCTTAGGACGGTCAACCTACAATGAGCAGTTCTTC
J gene: TRBJ2-7; V gene: TRBV29-1; CDR3 length: 13; clone size: many; D gene: -; CDR3 protein: CSVGQVSHYEQYF; CDR3 DNA: TGCAGCGTTGGGCAGGTTTCCCACTACGAGCAGTACTTC
J gene: TRBJ1-5; V gene: TRBV12-3/TRBV12-4; CDR3 length: 15; clone size: -; D gene: TRBD1; CDR3 protein: CANRPTGGAGQPQHF; CDR3 DNA: TGTGCCAACAGACCCACAGGGGGCGCCGGACAGCCCCAGCATTTT
J gene: TRBJ2-1; V gene: TRBV4-3; CDR3 length: 14; clone size: -; D gene: TRBD2; CDR3 protein: CASIPAGGLNEQFF; CDR3 DNA: TGCGCCAGCATCCCCGCGGGGGGGCTCAATGAACAGTTCTTC
J gene: TRBJ2-2; V gene: TRBV20-1; CDR3 length: 16; clone size: -; D gene: -; CDR3 protein: CSAREARIGYTGELFF; CDR3 DNA: TGCAGTGCTAGAGAGGCGCGGATAGGATACACCGGGGAGCTGTTTTTT
J gene: TRBJ2-5; V gene: TRBV29-1; CDR3 length: 11; clone size: -; D gene: -; CDR3 protein: CSVGTRQTQYF; CDR3 DNA: TGCAGCGTTGGGACCCGACAGACCCAGTACTTC
J gene: TRBJ1-4; V gene: TRBV4-3; CDR3 length: 16; clone size: -; D gene: -; CDR3 protein: CASSQRQVATIEKLFF; CDR3 DNA: TGTGCCAGCAGCCAACGACAGGTTGCAACTATTGAAAAACTGTTTTTT
J gene: TRBJ1-1; V gene: TRBV10-1; CDR3 length: 14; clone size: -; D gene: -; CDR3 protein: CASSESDTAYEAFF; CDR3 DNA: TGCGCCAGCAGTGAGTCCGACACGGCATATGAAGCTTTCTTT
J gene: TRBJ2-7; V gene: TRBV6-1; CDR3 length: 17; clone size: few; D gene: TRBD1; CDR3 protein: CASKEQGAQISSYEQYF; CDR3 DNA: TGTGCCAGCAAGGAGCAGGGGGCTCAGATCTCCTCCTACGAGCAGTACTTC
J gene: TRBJ2-1; V gene: TRBV7-6; CDR3 length: 15; clone size: -; D gene: -; CDR3 protein: CASSRGGEWGNEHFF; CDR3 DNA: TGTGCCAGCAGCCGGGGCGGGGAATGGGGCAATGAGCACTTCTTC
J gene: TRBJ2-7; V gene: TRBV5-1; CDR3 length: 14; clone size: -; D gene: -; CDR3 protein: CASSPRGPFFEQYF; CDR3 DNA: TGCGCCAGCAGCCCGCGGGGACCGTTCTTTGAGCAGTACTTC
J gene: TRBJ1-6; V gene: TRBV6-5; CDR3 length: 15; clone size: -; D gene: -; CDR3 protein: CASSGGGSYNPPLHF; CDR3 DNA: TGTGCCAGCAGCGGGGGAGGCTCCTATAATCCACCCCTCCACTTT
J gene: TRBJ1-1; V gene: TRBV6-1; CDR3 length: 13; clone size: few; D gene: TRBD1; CDR3 protein: CAGSGTGDTEAFF; CDR3 DNA: TGTGCCGGGTCCGGGACAGGGGACACTGAAGCTTTCTTT
J gene: TRBJ1-2; V gene: TRBV16; CDR3 length: 13; clone size: -; D gene: -; CDR3 protein: CASSQTDGGGYTF; CDR3 DNA: TGTGCCAGCAGCCAAACGGACGGGGGCGGCTACACCTTC
J gene: TRBJ1-2; V gene: TRBV11-2; CDR3 length: 15; clone size: once; D gene: -; CDR3 protein: CASSLEQDGGYGYTF; CDR3 DNA: TGTGCCAGCAGCTTAGAGCAGGACGGTGGCTACGGCTACACCTTC
J gene: TRBJ2-6; V gene: TRBV7-8; CDR3 length: 19; clone size: -; D gene: -; CDR3 protein: CASRLSGGQGGSGANVLTF; CDR3 DNA: TGTGCCAGCAGGTTAAGCGGTGGGCAGGGAGGATCTGGGGCCAACGTCCTGACTTTC
J gene: TRBJ1-1; V gene: TRBV11-3; CDR3 length: 17; clone size: -; D gene: TRBD1; CDR3 protein: CTSSTPGTGYVITEAFF; CDR3 DNA: TGTACCAGCAGCACGCCCGGGACAGGGTACGTGATTACTGAAGCTTTCTTT
J gene: TRBJ1-2; V gene: TRBV6-6; CDR3 length: 14; clone size: -; D gene: TRBD1; CDR3 protein: CASSYSYRGCGYTF; CDR3 DNA: TGTGCCAGCAGTTACTCGTACAGGGGGTGCGGCTACACCTTC
J gene: TRBJ1-2; V gene: TRBV11-2; CDR3 length: 15; clone size: -; D gene: -; CDR3 protein: CASSLMMRNYYGYTF; CDR3 DNA: TGTGCCAGCAGTTTAATGATGAGGAATTATTATGGCTACACCTTC
J gene: TRBJ2-3; V gene: TRBV12-5; CDR3 length: 15; clone size: -; D gene: TRBD2; CDR3 protein: CASGKGLAGTDTQYF; CDR3 DNA: TGTGCTAGTGGAAAAGGACTAGCGGGGACAGATACGCAGTATTTT
J gene: TRBJ2-5; V gene: TRBV11-2; CDR3 length: 14; clone size: -; D gene: -; CDR3 protein: CASNPSTDLETQYF; CDR3 DNA: TGTGCCAGCAACCCCTCGACGGACCTAGAGACCCAGTACTTC
J gene: TRBJ1-6; V gene: TRBV12-5; CDR3 length: 15; clone size: -; D gene: TRBD1; CDR3 protein: CASGAWTGQNSPLHF; CDR3 DNA: TGTGCTAGTGGTGCCTGGACAGGGCAGAATTCACCCCTCCACTTT
J gene: TRBJ1-3; V gene: TRBV4-3; CDR3 length: 14; clone size: -; D gene: -; CDR3 protein: CASSQVQDGKTIYF; CDR3 DNA: TGCGCAAGCAGCCAAGTGCAAGATGGAAAGACCATATATTTT
J gene: TRBJ1-1; V gene: TRBV7-2; CDR3 length: 14; clone size: once; D gene: TRBD1; CDR3 protein: CASSLTGGNTEAFF; CDR3 DNA: TGCGCCAGCAGCTTAACAGGGGGGAACACTGAAGCTTTCTTT
J gene: TRBJ2-7; V gene: TRBV20-1; CDR3 length: 17; clone size: -; D gene: TRBD1; CDR3 protein: CSARPPPWDRDLHKHYF; CDR3 DNA: TGCAGTGCTAGACCACCTCCCTGGGACAGGGACCTCCACAAGCATTACTTC
J gene: TRBJ1-1; V gene: TRBV20-1; CDR3 length: 15; clone size: many; D gene: -; CDR3 protein: CSARDGLARQTEAFF; CDR3 DNA: TGCAGTGCTAGAGATGGTTTAGCAAGGCAGACTGAAGCTTTCTTT
J gene: TRBJ1-6; V gene: TRBV18; CDR3 length: 15; clone size: -; D gene: -; CDR3 protein: CASSLLRDINSPLHF; CDR3 DNA: TGTGCCAGCTCACTTCTGAGGGACATTAATTCACCCCTCCACTTT
J gene: TRBJ2-7; V gene: TRBV6-1; CDR3 length: 13; clone size: -; D gene: -; CDR3 protein: CATNGGGTYEQYF; CDR3 DNA: TGTGCCACCAACGGGGGAGGAACCTACGAGCAGTACTTC
J gene: TRBJ2-3; V gene: TRBV20-1; CDR3 length: 15; clone size: -; D gene: -; CDR3 protein: CSAPTSWRKTDTLYF; CDR3 DNA: TGCAGTGCTCCCACTAGCTGGAGAAAGACAGATACGCTGTATTTT
J gene: TRBJ2-4; V gene: TRBV20-1; CDR3 length: 13; clone size: -; D gene: TRBD1; CDR3 protein: CSARGTAENIQNF; CDR3 DNA: TGCAGCGCTAGAGGGACAGCAGAAAACATTCAGAACTTC
J gene: TRBJ2-2; V gene: TRBV5-1; CDR3 length: 14; clone size: -; D gene: -; CDR3 protein: CASSLTEITGELLF; CDR3 DNA: TGCGCCAGCAGCTTGACAGAAATAACCGGGGAGCTGCTTTTT
J gene: TRBJ2-1; V gene: TRBV10-1; CDR3 length: 16; clone size: many; D gene: TRBD1; CDR3 protein: CANKTGTGDVANEQFF; CDR3 DNA: TGCGCCAACAAGACCGGGACAGGGGACGTGGCCAATGAGCAGTTCTTC
J gene: TRBJ1-5; V gene: TRBV5-1; CDR3 length: 14; clone size: few; D gene: -; CDR3 protein: CASSLAGRNQPQHF; CDR3 DNA: TGCGCCAGCAGCTTGGCCGGTAGAAATCAGCCCCAGCATTTT
J gene: TRBJ1-1; V gene: TRBV5-5; CDR3 length: 15; clone size: -; D gene: TRBD1; CDR3 protein: CACSGGTGRSTEAFF; CDR3 DNA: TGTGCCTGCAGCGGAGGGACAGGGAGGAGCACTGAAGCTTTCTTT
J gene: TRBJ2-7; V gene: TRBV6-1; CDR3 length: 13; clone size: -; D gene: -; CDR3 protein: CASCPQGPYEQYF; CDR3 DNA: TGTGCCAGCTGTCCGCAGGGTCCCTACGAGCAATACTTC
J gene: TRBJ2-7; V gene: TRBV5-1; CDR3 length: 15; clone size: -; D gene: -; CDR3 protein: CASSLGAWTNDERYF; CDR3 DNA: TGCGCCAGCAGCTTGGGTGCCTGGACAAACGACGAGCGGTACTTC
J gene: TRBJ2-3; V gene: TRBV20-1; CDR3 length: 13; clone size: many; D gene: TRBD2; CDR3 protein: CSARVGGADTQYF; CDR3 DNA: TGCAGTGCTAGAGTGGGAGGGGCAGATACGCAGTATTTT
J gene: TRBJ1-1; V gene: TRBV11-1; CDR3 length: 13; clone size: -; D gene: TRBD1; CDR3 protein: CAGTRDRQTEAFF; CDR3 DNA: TGTGCCGGCACTAGGGACAGGCAGACTGAAGCTTTCTTT
J gene: TRBJ2-5; V gene: TRBV20-1; CDR3 length: 16; clone size: -; D gene: -; CDR3 protein: CSALPEGGSNRETQYF; CDR3 DNA: TGCAGTGCTCTCCCCGAGGGGGGATCGAATAGGGAGACCCAGTACTTC
J gene: TRBJ2-7; V gene: TRBV5-4; CDR3 length: 14; clone size: many; D gene: -; CDR3 protein: CASSLFGVDNEQYF; CDR3 DNA: TGTGCCAGCAGCTTGTTCGGGGTAGACAACGAGCAGTACTTC
J gene: TRBJ2-6; V gene: TRBV11-2; CDR3 length: 19; clone size: -; D gene: TRBD1; CDR3 protein: CASSLVQKDRPSGTNVLTF; CDR3 DNA: TGTGCCAGCAGCTTAGTTCAAAAGGACAGGCCATCTGGGACCAACGTCCTGACTTTC
J gene: TRBJ1-2; V gene: TRBV28; CDR3 length: 14; clone size: many; D gene: -; CDR3 protein: CASTLGGGPSGYTF; CDR3 DNA: TGTGCCAGCACCCTAGGAGGGGGACCGTCGGGCTACACCTTC